The clone carrying this T cell receptor (beta chain) was recorded a few times. As yet, its antigen is unknown. Samples underwent the assay at deep level. This table comes from immunoSEQ multiplex PCR, and its TCRdb copy is limited to in-frame clones, with some not included. The table records 490,000 or so clones, 65% to 80% of them present only once. This sample stems from a study of shared clonotypes between healthy human individuals. General observations from the study: Blood alone was sampled, and tissue repertoires likely differ.

Genomic DNA for unsorted samples was obtained from about 90 million PBMCs. V shed 5 bases, J shed 4 bases, and the junction held 17 bases outside the gene matches. The CDR3 sequence is 21 residues long. Per germline, CDR1 LNHDA and CDR2 SQIVND (reference sequence). The TCR originated in a woman between 40 and 50 years old in good health. Some clones in this sample may be carry-over from other donors' samples. The sequenced sample was PBMCs. This rearrangement joins TRBV19 to TRBJ2-1; 16 nucleotides align to TRBD2. The CDR3 bases are TGTGCCAGTAGTCCCCAAACTGTGGGACTAGCGGGAGGGGGGAGGTACAATGAGCAGTTCTTC. It is translated as CASSPQTVGLAGGGRYNEQFF. The complete variable domain, with remaining parts taken from reference TRBV19 and TRBJ2-1, reads DGGITQSPKYLFRKEGQNVTLSCEQNLNHDAMYWYRQDPGQGLRLIYYSQIVNDFQKGDIAEGYSVSREKKESFPLTVTSAQKNPTAFYLCASSPQTVGLAGGGRYNEQFFGPGTRLTVL.